This TCR beta chain comes out of a study of blood T cell repertoires in COVID-19. Study context: T cells, B-cell-depleted T cells, or PBMCs supplied cDNA or gDNA.

V lost 8 bases and J lost 3, with 8 bases in between. CDR3 length: 12 residues. Germline CDR1 and CDR2: ENHRY and SYGVKD. Only in-frame clones appear in the TCRdb table, and some are missing; sequencing was by immunoSEQ multiplex PCR. The table has 270,000 or so clones, approximately 86% seen once. The clonotype comes from a man between 40 and 49 years old with active or convalescent COVID-19. The J gene is TRBJ1-5, the V gene TRBV10-3, with no clear D. Sequencing was done on a sample of peripheral blood. The CDR3 protein is CAIGQINQPQHF. For the CDR3, the DNA is TGTGCCATCGGGCAGATCAATCAGCCCCAGCATTTT.